The rows below give T cell receptor beta chains drawn from one sample of a study of T cells in Graves' hyperthyroidism and ophthalmopathy. Each CDR3 protein is one row after TCRdb ran MiXCR on the multiplex PCR reads. In the table there are 650,000 to 750,000 distinct CDR3 sequences, around 13% of which are singletons. Material: blood. The receptors shown here come from a woman younger than 30 with Graves' hyperthyroidism. CDR3s include the opening cysteine and the closing phenylalanine or tryptophan. The D gene is left open where the match is weak. Only some rows state a clone size, as once, few, many or a class for expanded clones.

>TRBV19|TRBJ1-5|-|-
TGTGCCAGTAGTATCAGAAGTAGCAATCAGCCCCAGCATTTT
CASSIRSSNQPQHF
>TRBV7-9|TRBJ2-1|many|-
TGTGCCAGCAGCTCGGCACCCAGTGATGAGCAGTTCTTC
CASSSAPSDEQFF
>TRBV20-1|TRBJ2-1|few|-
TGCAGTGCTAGATCGAACGGAGAGCAGTTCTTC
CSARSNGEQFF
>TRBV29-1|TRBJ1-1|once|-
TGCAGCGTTTCCACGGGGGCTCAAGTCTACACTGAAGCTTTCTTT
CSVSTGAQVYTEAFF
>TRBV7-2|TRBJ2-7|-|-
TGTGCCAGCAGCCGGCGGGACACCTACCAGAGTCACGAGCAGTACTTC
CASSRRDTYQSHEQYF
>TRBV7-8|TRBJ2-7|many|-
TGTGCCAGCAGCCCCACCGGCTACTACGAGCAGTACTTC
CASSPTGYYEQYF
>TRBV24-1|TRBJ1-5|many|-
TGTGCCACCAGTGTAGCAGTTAGCAATCAGCCCCAGCATTTT
CATSVAVSNQPQHF
>TRBV30|TRBJ1-2|few|-
TGTGCCTGGAGTGTACAACAGCTCTCGGGTGGCTACACCTTC
CAWSVQQLSGGYTF
>TRBV6-5|TRBJ1-2|many|-
TGTGCCAGCAGTTACTCTAACAGGCATAACTATGGCTACACCTTC
CASSYSNRHNYGYTF
>TRBV6-1|TRBJ1-5|many|TRBD1
TGTGCCAGCAGTGAGGACAGGGGGAGCAATCAGCCCCAGCATTTT
CASSEDRGSNQPQHF
>TRBV12-3/TRBV12-4|TRBJ2-4|few|TRBD1
TGTGCCAGCAGTTCCCCCGGGACAGGGTCAAACATTCAGTACTTC
CASSSPGTGSNIQYF
>TRBV18|TRBJ1-3|many|-
TGTGCCAGCTCACCCAAGAACTCTGGAAACACCATATATTTT
CASSPKNSGNTIYF
>TRBV19|TRBJ2-2|few|-
TGTGCCAGTAGTTACACCCCGCTCGCCGGGGAGCTGTTTTTT
CASSYTPLAGELFF
>TRBV9|TRBJ2-7|-|-
TGTGCCAGCAGCGCCGGAGGGGGACAGACCTACGAGCAGTACTTC
CASSAGGGQTYEQYF
>TRBV6-1|TRBJ2-2|-|TRBD1
TGTGCCAGCGTCGTGGGGACAGGGTCCAGCCGGTATACCGGGGAGCTGTTTTTT
CASVVGTGSSRYTGELFF
>TRBV6-1|TRBJ1-1|many|TRBD1
TGTGCCAGCAGCCGTCCCGGGACAGGGACGGCTGAAGCTTTCTTT
CASSRPGTGTAEAFF
>TRBV4-3|TRBJ1-6|many|-
TGCGCCAGCAGCCAAGATTTGGCAATCGGTTCACCCCTCCACTTT
CASSQDLAIGSPLHF
>TRBV7-2|TRBJ2-4|few|-
TGTGCCAGCAGCCCCCGTTCCGGGAAGGATCAGTACTTC
CASSPRSGKDQYF
>TRBV6-1|TRBJ1-6|few|-
TGTGCCAGCAGCTCATTCAGGGGCACCTATAATTCACCCCTCCACTTT
CASSSFRGTYNSPLHF
>TRBV10-2|TRBJ2-7|-|TRBD2
TGCGCCAGCAGCCTCAAAACTTCCGGGACTAGCCCATCCTACGAGCAGTACTTC
CASSLKTSGTSPSYEQYF
>TRBV20-1|TRBJ2-7|many|TRBD2
TGCAGTGCCCTCCGGCGGGGGGCGCATGACGAGCAGTACTTC
CSALRRGAHDEQYF
>TRBV6-1|TRBJ2-7|many|TRBD1
TGTGCCAGTAAAGGGACAGGGGGCGTTTACGAGCAGTACTTC
CASKGTGGVYEQYF
>TRBV24-1|TRBJ2-3|-|-
TGTGCCACCAGTGATTTGCAGGGAGCTGGTTATACGCAGTATTTT
CATSDLQGAGYTQYF
>TRBV20-1|TRBJ1-6|-|-
TGCAGTGCTAGTAGTGGCAGAGGGAATTCACCCCTCCACTTT
CSASSGRGNSPLHF
>TRBV7-2|TRBJ2-3|many|-
TGTGCCAGCAGTTACCCCGGGTCTCTCCTCACAGATACGCAGTATTTT
CASSYPGSLLTDTQYF
>TRBV20-1|TRBJ1-5|-|TRBD1
TGCAGTGCTTGGACAGGGAATAGCAATCAGCCCCAGCATTTT
CSAWTGNSNQPQHF
>TRBV4-1|TRBJ1-1|many|-
TGCGCCAGCAGCCAAGGACACGGGAGGGGGAACACTGAAGCTTTCTTT
CASSQGHGRGNTEAFF
>TRBV5-4|TRBJ1-4|-|TRBD1
TGTGCCAGCAGCTCTAACAGGGGGCTAGACGAAAAACTGTTTTTT
CASSSNRGLDEKLFF
>TRBV7-2|TRBJ2-3|few|TRBD2
TGTGCCTCCTTCCTCCGGGAGGGCCGCACAGATACGCAGTATTTT
CASFLREGRTDTQYF
>TRBV18|TRBJ2-4|many|TRBD1
TGTGCCAGCTCACCACTGCAGGGGGCTGCCAAAAACATTCAGTACTTC
CASSPLQGAAKNIQYF
>TRBV5-5|TRBJ1-4|few|-
TGTGCCAGCAGCTTTGAAGGAGAAAAACTGTTTTTT
CASSFEGEKLFF
>TRBV13|TRBJ1-4|-|TRBD1
TGTGCCAGCAGCTTAGCAGGGGGCGATGAAAAACTGTTTTTT
CASSLAGGDEKLFF
>TRBV4-2|TRBJ2-7|-|-
TGTGCCAGCAGCCAAGAGCGGGCCTACGAGCAGTACTTC
CASSQERAYEQYF
>TRBV7-9|TRBJ2-1|many|-
TGTGCCAGCGAGACAGGAACCTACAATGAGCAGTTCTTC
CASETGTYNEQFF
>TRBV11-3|TRBJ1-2|few|-
TGTGCCAGCAGCTTAGGGAGCTATGGCTGCACCTTC
CASSLGSYGCTF
>TRBV28|TRBJ1-1|many|-
TGTGCCAGCAGTTTAACGAATCTAAACACTGAAGCTTTCTTT
CASSLTNLNTEAFF
>TRBV30|TRBJ2-5|few|-
TGTGCCTGGAGTGTATACGCGAGGGGGGTCCAAGAGACCCAGTACTTC
CAWSVYARGVQETQYF
>TRBV30|TRBJ1-1|many|-
TGTGCCTGGAGCGCCAGACCTAACACTGAAGCTTTCTTT
CAWSARPNTEAFF
>TRBV5-8|TRBJ2-5|few|TRBD1
TGTGCCAGCAGCTCTTACAGGGGCTACTATCAAGAGACCCAGTACTTC
CASSSYRGYYQETQYF
>TRBV27|TRBJ1-5|many|TRBD1
TGTGCCAGCAGTGCCGGGACAGGGGGGGATCAGCCCCAGCATTTT
CASSAGTGGDQPQHF
>TRBV12-3/TRBV12-4|TRBJ2-4|many|-
TGTGCCAGCAGTTCCCGGGGGTGGGGGGCTCAGGACATTCAGTACTTC
CASSSRGWGAQDIQYF
>TRBV6-2/TRBV6-3|TRBJ2-3|few|-
TGTGCCAGCAGTCAACCGGCGATCGCTAGCACAGATACGCAGTATTTT
CASSQPAIASTDTQYF
>TRBV5-4|TRBJ2-7|-|TRBD1
TGTGCCAGCAGCTTTGGGACAGGTGCTTTCTACGAGCAGTACTTC
CASSFGTGAFYEQYF
>TRBV4-3|TRBJ2-1|few|TRBD2
TGCGCCAGCAGCCAAGATTGGGCTAGCGGGAGGGCGAATGAGCAGTTCTTC
CASSQDWASGRANEQFF
>TRBV10-3|TRBJ1-6|-|TRBD1
TGTGCCATCAGTGAGTCTAAAGGGACAGGGGGATTCTATTCACCCCTCCACTTT
CAISESKGTGGFYSPLHF
>TRBV29-1|TRBJ2-3|few|TRBD2
TGCAGCTCCAAGGGCACTAGCGGGGGCACAGATACGCAGTATTTT
CSSKGTSGGTDTQYF
>TRBV6-1|TRBJ2-2|many|TRBD1
TGTGCCAGCAGTCGGGACAGCTCCTCTTCGAGCACCGGGGAGCTGTTTTTT
CASSRDSSSSSTGELFF
>TRBV19|TRBJ2-5|-|-
TGTGCCAGTAGTAGTCCCAGGGGCCCGGAGACCCAGTACTTC
CASSSPRGPETQYF
>TRBV6-1|TRBJ2-3|-|-
TGTGCCAGCAGCCTTGGACAGATCGAAGATACGCAGTATTTT
CASSLGQIEDTQYF
>TRBV7-9|TRBJ2-1|many|TRBD2
TGTGCCAGCAGTCTCGCCCTGCGGACTAGAGACAATGAGCAGTTCTTC
CASSLALRTRDNEQFF
>TRBV18|TRBJ2-7|-|TRBD1
TGTGCCAGCTCACCACCGAGGGGACAGGGGAAAGACAATGAGCAGTACTTC
CASSPPRGQGKDNEQYF
>TRBV2|TRBJ1-2|many|-
TGTGCCAGCAGTGAGGGGTCAGGGATCTATGGCTACACCTTC
CASSEGSGIYGYTF